The present T cell receptor (beta chain) was sequenced within a study of blood T cells in healthy people across ages. Study in general: The template switching approach captured approximately one barcoded beta molecule for every two T cells. The study, taken as a whole, reports: Versus aged donors, long-lived donors had higher diversity and more naive CD4+ cells. Leaving the PBMCs unsorted stopped any conclusive comparison of naive versus antigen-experienced cells.

A second PCR of 7 to 11 cycles used a sample-barcoded 5' primer and a J-beta primer mix. The template-switch adaptor, which had 12 random nucleotides, put a tag on each cDNA molecule. TCRdb reanalysed the 5' RACE reads using MiXCR and keeps one entry per CDR3 protein. The sample lists about 1.4 million distinct CDR3 sequences, approximately 63% occurring once. Germline V gene lookup returns CDR1 SNHLY and CDR2 FYNNEI. The CDR3 runs 14 residues. Remarks on this clonotype: Its specificity is not known.

The TCR originated in a young man in good health. Sequenced input: blood. The chain links TRBV2 to TRBJ2-4; TRBD1 agrees at 7 bases. The end of the DNA aligns better with TRBJ2-5, so the J call may be wrong. The CDR3 protein is CASSDGTEKETQYF. In nucleotides, the CDR3 is TGTGCCAGCAGTGATGGGACAGAGAAAGAGACCCAGTACTTC.